This T cell receptor (beta chain) was identified in a study of OX40 agonist ivuxolimab in advanced cancers. Findings and caveats of the study: Both blood CD4+ and CD8+ T cells showed clonal growth by week 6 at 0.1 to 3.0 mg/kg.

Of note for this clone: The antigen is undetermined.

Looked up from germline, CDR1 is LNHDA and CDR2 is SQIVND (reference sequence). This CDR3 is 13 amino acids long. Deletions cut 1 base from V and 4 bases from J, with 5 bases between. Method: immunoSEQ multiplex PCR; TCRdb's copy keeps in-frame clones and lacks some. The table includes about 68,000 clones, about 84% detected once. V gene TRBV19 combines with J gene TRBJ1-5; no clear D gene. Sequenced material: CD4+ or CD8+ T cells sorted from blood, taken in a trial of the OX40 agonist ivuxolimab. This TCR was recovered from an adult with an advanced solid tumor such as melanoma, head and neck, liver or kidney cancer. The CDR3 here is CASSIGRNQPQHF. CDR3 bases: TGTGCCAGTAGTATAGGGAGAAATCAGCCCCAGCATTTT.